This record covers a single T cell receptor (beta chain). Its target is not known. Per germline, CDR1 MNHEY and CDR2 SMNVEV (reference sequence). The CDR3 covers 12 residues. Trimming pared 3 bases from V and 7 bases from J, leaving 7 bases between. Using quantitative 5'-RACE with molecular barcodes, the authors made TCR beta libraries. TCRdb reanalysed the 5' RACE reads using MiXCR and keeps one entry per CDR3 protein. This table has roughly 700,000 distinct CDR3 sequences, around a fifth appearing once. The data stem from a study of CD8 T cells in ankylosing spondylitis. Study-level results: Characteristic, it appeared, of ankylosing spondylitis blood was a TCR beta motif of several highly homologous variants. Reportedly, significant enrichment of disease-linked clones occurred in matched ankylosing spondylitis synovial fluid.

The J gene is TRBJ2-1, the V gene TRBV27; TRBD1 might be the D (6 bases). Sequenced input: blood, either unsorted or a sorted T cell fraction (not recorded which). The origin of this receptor is a male donor with ankylosing spondylitis. CDR3 sequence reads: CASSFGQNEQFF. The CDR3 region has the DNA TGTGCCAGCAGTTTCGGACAGAATGAGCAGTTCTTC.